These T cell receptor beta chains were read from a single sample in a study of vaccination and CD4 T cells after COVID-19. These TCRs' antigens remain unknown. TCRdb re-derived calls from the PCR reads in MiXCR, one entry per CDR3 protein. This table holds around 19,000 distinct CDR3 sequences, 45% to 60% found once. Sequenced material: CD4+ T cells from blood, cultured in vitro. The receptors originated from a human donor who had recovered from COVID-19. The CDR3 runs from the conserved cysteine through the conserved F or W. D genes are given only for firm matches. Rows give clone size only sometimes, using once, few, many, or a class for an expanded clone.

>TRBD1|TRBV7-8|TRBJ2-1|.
TGTGCCAGCAGCTTAGGGCCAGGGGGCCAGAGCTCCTACAATGAGCAGTTCTTC
CASSLGPGGQSSYNEQFF
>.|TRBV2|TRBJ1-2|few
TGTGCCAGCAATGGCGGCGGTTTCCTGGGGGGCTACACCTTC
CASNGGGFLGGYTF
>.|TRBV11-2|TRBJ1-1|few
TGTGCCAGCAGCTTGGGGACTACTAAGGGGACTGAAGCTTTCTTT
CASSLGTTKGTEAFF
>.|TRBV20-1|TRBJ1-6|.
TGCAGTCTGGGGCAGGTAGATTCACCCCTCCACTTT
CSLGQVDSPLHF
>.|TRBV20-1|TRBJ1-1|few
TGCAGTGCTTTACAGTTTACCACTGAAGCTTTCTTT
CSALQFTTEAFF
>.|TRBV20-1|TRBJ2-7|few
TGCAGTGCGAGGGGCTCGACCTACGAGCAGTACTTC
CSARGSTYEQYF
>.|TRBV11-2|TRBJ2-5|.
TGTGCCAGCAGCTTCGTAGCTGAGGAGACCCAGTACTTC
CASSFVAEETQYF
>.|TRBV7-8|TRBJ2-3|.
TGTGCCAGCAGCCGGGGGTGGGGGTCAGATACGCAGTATTTT
CASSRGWGSDTQYF
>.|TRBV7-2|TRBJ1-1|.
TGTGCCAGCAGCTTAGCGGCGGGGGCGTGGACTGAAGCTTTCTTT
CASSLAAGAWTEAFF
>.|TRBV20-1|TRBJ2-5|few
TGCAGTGCCAGAGGTAGCGGCTTCCAAGAGACCCAGTACTTC
CSARGSGFQETQYF
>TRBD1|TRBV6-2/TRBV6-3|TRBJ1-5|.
TGTGCCAGCAGTTACTCAAAGCGGACAGGGGCCGACCATAGCAATCAGCCCCAGCATTTT
CASSYSKRTGADHSNQPQHF
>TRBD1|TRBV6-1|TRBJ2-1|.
TGTGCCAGCAGGGTAGGGGGACAGCTCTCCTACAATGAGCAGTTCTTC
CASRVGGQLSYNEQFF
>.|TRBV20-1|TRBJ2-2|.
TGCAGTGCTAGATACGCAGGTCAGAACACCGGGGAGCTGTTTTTT
CSARYAGQNTGELFF
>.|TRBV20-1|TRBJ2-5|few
TGCAGTGCTAGGGGGGTAGGGCGGGGCCAAGAGACCCAGTACTTC
CSARGVGRGQETQYF
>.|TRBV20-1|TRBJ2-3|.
TGCAGTGCTCTCGACTCGTTCACAGATACGCAGTATTTT
CSALDSFTDTQYF
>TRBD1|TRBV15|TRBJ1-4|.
TGTGCCACCAGCAGAGATCAAGGGACAGCTAATGAAAAACTGTTTTTT
CATSRDQGTANEKLFF
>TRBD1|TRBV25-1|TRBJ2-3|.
TGTGCCAGCAGTTTCGGACAGGGATACGCAGATACGCAGTATTTT
CASSFGQGYADTQYF
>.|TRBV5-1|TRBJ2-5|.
TGCGCCAGCCGCAGGGGACAAGGGTTTTTGGAGACCCAGTACTTC
CASRRGQGFLETQYF
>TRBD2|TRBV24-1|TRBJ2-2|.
TGTGCCACCAGTGTCGCCTATAGCGGGAGCGACACCGGGGAGCTGTTTTTT
CATSVAYSGSDTGELFF
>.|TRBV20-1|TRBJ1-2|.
TGCAGTGCTAGAGATCAGGGGATGATTGGCTACACCTTC
CSARDQGMIGYTF
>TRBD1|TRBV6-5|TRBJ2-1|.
TGTGCCAGCAGTTTTACGGTCGGACAGGGAGGGCAGTTCTTC
CASSFTVGQGGQFF
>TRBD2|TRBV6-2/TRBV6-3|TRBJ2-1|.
TGTGCCAGCAGGGGGGGAGGGTGGGGCTCCTACAATGAGCAGTTCTTC
CASRGGGWGSYNEQFF
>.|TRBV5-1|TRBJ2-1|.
TGCGCCAGCAGCTTAGAATCCCCTACTGAGCAGTTCTTC
CASSLESPTEQFF
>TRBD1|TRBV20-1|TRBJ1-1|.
TGCAGTGCTAGAGATCCGACAGGGAGTAACACTGAAGCTTTCTTT
CSARDPTGSNTEAFF
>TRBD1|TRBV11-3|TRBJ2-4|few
TGTGCCACCGCTGACAGGGGGCTTGGCAAAAACATTCAGTACTTC
CATADRGLGKNIQYF
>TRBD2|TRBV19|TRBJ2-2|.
TGTGCCAGTAGTTCGGGACTAGCGGGAGGTGGGACCGGGGAGCTGTTTTTT
CASSSGLAGGGTGELFF
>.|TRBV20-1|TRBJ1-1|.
TGCAGTGCTAGCACGAGTCACACTGAAGCTTTCTTT
CSASTSHTEAFF
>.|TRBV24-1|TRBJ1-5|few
TGTGCCACCAGTGAAGGAGAACGGATCCAGCATTTT
CATSEGERIQHF
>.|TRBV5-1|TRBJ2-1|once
TGCGCCAGCAGCTTGGAGGCCGGCGGGGACAATGAGCAGTTCTTC
CASSLEAGGDNEQFF
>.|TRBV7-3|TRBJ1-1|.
TGTGCCAGCAGCTGGGGGCTGGGCACTGAAGCTTTCTTT
CASSWGLGTEAFF
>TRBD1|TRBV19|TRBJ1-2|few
TGTGCCAGTAGTACCAGGACAGGGGCCAACTATGGCTACACCTTC
CASSTRTGANYGYTF
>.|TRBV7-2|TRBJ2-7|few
TGTGCCAGCAGCCCCCAACATTCAGGACTTGATACCTTCTCCTACGAGCAGTACTTC
CASSPQHSGLDTFSYEQYF
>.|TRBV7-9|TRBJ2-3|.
TGTGCCAGCAGCTCCCGGGCTCCTAGCACAGATACGCAGTATTTT
CASSSRAPSTDTQYF
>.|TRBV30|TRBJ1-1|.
TGTGCCTGGAGTGTGATCGGGAACACTGAAGCTTTCTTT
CAWSVIGNTEAFF
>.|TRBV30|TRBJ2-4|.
TGTGCCTGGAGTGTAAGGGGAAGCATTCAGTACTTC
CAWSVRGSIQYF
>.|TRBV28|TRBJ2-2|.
TGTGCCAGCAGTTTACCCGTCGGGGAGCTGTTTTTT
CASSLPVGELFF
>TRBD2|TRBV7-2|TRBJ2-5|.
TGTGCCACAGCAAAACTAGCGGGAGGAGAGACCCAGTACTTC
CATAKLAGGETQYF
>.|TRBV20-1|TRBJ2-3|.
TGCAGTGCTAAAGGGGGCACAGATACGCAGTATTTT
CSAKGGTDTQYF
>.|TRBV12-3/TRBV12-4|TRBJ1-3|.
TGTGCCAGCAGCCCCTCAGAAGCAAACACCATATATTTT
CASSPSEANTIYF
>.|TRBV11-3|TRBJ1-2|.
TGTGCCAGCAGCTTAGATCGAGCCGGCTACACCTTC
CASSLDRAGYTF
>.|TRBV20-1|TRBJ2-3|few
TGCAGTGCTAAAGGCGGAGCAGATACGCAGTATTTT
CSAKGGADTQYF
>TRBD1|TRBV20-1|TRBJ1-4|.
TGCAGTGCTAGAGATCCGACAGGGGAGGGAGAAAAACTGTTTTTT
CSARDPTGEGEKLFF
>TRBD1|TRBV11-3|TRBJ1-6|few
TGTGCCAGCAGCTTAGCGAGGGGGCATGGATCACCCCTCCACTTT
CASSLARGHGSPLHF
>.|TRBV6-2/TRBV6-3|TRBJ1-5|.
TGTGCCAGCAGTAACCAGGGGAACCATCAGCCCCAGCATTTT
CASSNQGNHQPQHF
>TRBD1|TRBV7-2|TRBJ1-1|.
TGTGCCAGCAGCTTAGGGGACAGGGCCACTGAAGCTTTCTTT
CASSLGDRATEAFF